Sequencing of this T cell receptor beta chain was carried out in a study of T cell responses to AZD1222 COVID-19 vaccine (dated by TCRdb to the early 2020s). In the study overall: A total of approximately 230 trial participants underwent TCR sequencing, of whom approximately 210 received two doses of AZD1222 and about 25 received two doses of the MenACWY control vaccine. Trial participants were enrolled by age into subgroups of 18-55, 56-69 and 70-plus years, and around 140, 26 and 57 TCR-sequenced participants, respectively, were included in these subgroups. Here is what the overall study found, with its caveats: CD4 TCRs associated with the vaccine covered the entire spike protein, and the dominant responses were in regions 160-218 and 743-854. Nearly half of unique spike-specific TCRs reportedly recognized epitopes outside regions mutated in the B.1.351 and B.1.1.7 variants. Spike-specific TCR breadth and depth rose significantly after two AZD1222 doses compared with day 0 and with MenACWY recipients. Because no day 14 peak-response samples were available, repertoires were characterized only after the peak T cell response. Only five to seven AZD1222 recipients were SARS-CoV-2 seropositive at baseline, limiting conclusions about previously exposed vaccinees. Participants were mostly white British, with more females than males. The authors suggested clonal diversity may have been underestimated. The 56-69-year group was small, and its depth increase did not reach significance, likely because of low power.

In the case of this clone: The clone's antigen remains unknown. No much larger clonotype is one base removed from it; base qualities were not supplied.

The CDR3 regions of human TCRbeta chains were subjected to immunosequencing. Under the source paper's analysis protocol: TCRs in the repertoires were compared against a reference library of SARS-CoV-2-specific TCRs that had been generated with the MIRA antigen-specificity platform. Breadth was defined as the fraction of unique TCRs that were SARS-CoV-2-associated. Depth was defined as the fraction of total T cells that were SARS-CoV-2-associated. Using the MIRA data, every spike-specific TCR was mapped to the spike region that the TCR reacted to and assigned to either a CD4 or a CD8 class. Log10-transformed breadth and depth values were compared by one-way ANOVA with Sidak's multiple comparisons tests. TCRdb provides this immuneACCESS table in a form limited to in-frame rearrangements. Some clones are lacking; in checked studies, under half of them reflect an unresolved V gene, and why the rest are absent is not known. V and J calls and clone size are copied from that table; D and trimming were computed from the DNA. The sample records about 180,000 clones, approximately 90% of which are singletons. Approximately 4% of the sample is in the top ten clones.

The germline V gene (reference sequence) sets CDR1 to SEHNR and CDR2 to FQNEAQ. The trim is 5 bases for V and 4 bases for J, with a gap of 15 bases between the germline ends. The CDR3 sequence holds 15 residues, the cysteine and phenylalanine included. The read is trimmed to its CDR3 DNA, 45 bases read in frame from base 1. The time point label, read with the paper, signifies: about 28 days (+/-7) after the second vaccine dose. This specimen's treatment or condition label, interpreted: meningococcal conjugate vaccine given as trial control. The vaccinee samples were drawn from two UK trials, COV001 and COV002, one of which was a single-blind randomized controlled phase 2/3 trial testing AZD1222 (ChAdOx1 nCoV-19) in healthy adults. Trial participant PBMC samples were collected at day 0 and day 28 after the second dose for TCRbeta chain sequencing.

The sample in question was peripheral blood, obtained 28 days after the second dose of the MenACWY control vaccine. The clonotype originates from an adult who received the MenACWY meningococcal vaccine as a control. The rearrangement combines TRBV7-9 with TRBJ2-1; the D gene may be TRBD1 or TRBD2, since each aligns over 6 bases. The CDR3 has the sequence CASSLGGGVYNEQFF. The DNA is as follows: TGTGCCAGCAGCCTCGGGGGCGGAGTTTACAATGAGCAGTTCTTC.